What follows describes a single T cell receptor (beta chain). This sample was included in a study of blood T cells in healthy people across ages. For the second PCR, which ran for roughly 7 to 11 cycles, a sample-barcoded 5' primer and a J-beta primer mix were used. A single record per CDR3 protein comes from TCRdb applying MiXCR to the 5' RACE reads. This table holds hundreds of thousands of distinct CDR3 sequences, about 50% found once. Material for sequencing was blood. The receptor comes from a woman of 80 years or more in good health.

The CDR3 loop reads CASSSTGQRSPLHF. In nucleotides, the CDR3 is TGTGCCAGCAGTTCGACAGGGCAACGGTCACCCCTCCACTTT. V is TRBV12-3 or TRBV12-4 and J is TRBJ1-6; 7 bases fit TRBD1. The CDR3 contains 14 residues. After removal of 4 bases from V and 10 bases from J, the junction contained 7 bases not matched to a gene.